The present entry profiles one TCR beta chain with its context. These data come from a study of blood T cell repertoires in COVID-19. Study summary: The origin of the acute and convalescent COVID-19 samples was the United States, Italy and Spain. PBMCs, B-cell-depleted T cells, or T cells provided the cDNA or gDNA that made up the material.

Deletions cut 2 bases from V and 6 bases from J, with 5 bases between. The CDR3 totals 12 residues. The germline V gene has CDR1 MDHEN and CDR2 SYDVKM. In the original workflow: Scientists estimated how many nucleated cells there were by amplifying reference gene primers. Data came from immunoSEQ multiplex PCR; TCRdb stores just in-frame clones and leaves some out. V and J calls and clone size are those listed in that table; D and trimming were worked out from the DNA. This sample yields about 89,000 clones, of which about 85% are seen a single time; around a tenth belongs to the top ten. Sequenced input: peripheral blood. This rearrangement joins TRBV28 to TRBJ1-3, with D unclear. This sequence was found in a woman aged 80 or older with acute or convalescent COVID-19. CDR3 DNA: TGTGCCAGCAGTTTAGTAAAAAACACCATATATTTT. Translating gives CASSLVKNTIYF. The whole variable domain, remainder taken from reference TRBV28 and TRBJ1-3, is DVKVTQSSRYLVKRTGEKVFLECVQDMDHENMFWYRQDPGLGLRLIYFSYDVKMKEKGDIPEGYSVSREKKERFSLILESASTNQTSMYLCASSLVKNTIYFGEGSWLTVV.